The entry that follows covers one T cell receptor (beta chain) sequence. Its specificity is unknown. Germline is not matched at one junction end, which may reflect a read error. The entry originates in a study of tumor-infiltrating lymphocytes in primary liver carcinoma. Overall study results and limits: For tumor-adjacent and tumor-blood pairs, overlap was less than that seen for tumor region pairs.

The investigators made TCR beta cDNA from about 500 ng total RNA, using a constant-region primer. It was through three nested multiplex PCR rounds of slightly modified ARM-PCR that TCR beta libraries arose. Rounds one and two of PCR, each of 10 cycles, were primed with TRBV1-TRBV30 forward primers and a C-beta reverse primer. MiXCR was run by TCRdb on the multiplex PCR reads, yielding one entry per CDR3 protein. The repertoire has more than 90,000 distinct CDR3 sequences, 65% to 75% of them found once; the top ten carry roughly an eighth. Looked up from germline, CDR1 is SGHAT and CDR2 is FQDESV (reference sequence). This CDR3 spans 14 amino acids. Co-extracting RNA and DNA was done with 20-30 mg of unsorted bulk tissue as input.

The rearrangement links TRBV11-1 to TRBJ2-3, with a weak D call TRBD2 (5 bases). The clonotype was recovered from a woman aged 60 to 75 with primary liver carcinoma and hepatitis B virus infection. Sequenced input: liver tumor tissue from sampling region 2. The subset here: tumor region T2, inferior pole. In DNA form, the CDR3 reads TGTGCCAGGAGCTTAAGGGAACGTGTGGGAGAGTCTCACTTT. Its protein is CARSLRERVGESHF.